This T cell receptor (beta chain) emerged from a study of blood T cell repertoires in COVID-19. Produced via immunoSEQ multiplex PCR; TCRdb's table is partial and in-frame only. The repertoire consists of roughly 250,000 clones, with roughly nine tenths occurring once and the leading ten covering about an eighth. V shed 0 bases and J 4 bases; nucleotides not matched to a gene: 3. The CDR3 contains 14 residues. CDR1 and CDR2 (germline): SGHKS, YYEKEE (reference sequence). This TCR was sampled from a young woman with COVID-19, enrolled during active disease. The genes are TRBV5-5 and TRBJ1-1, with 7 bases aligning to TRBD1. Sequencing was done on a sample of peripheral blood. The CDR3 bases are TGTGCCAGCAGCTTGGAGGGGGCGATCACTGAAGCTTTCTTT. It translates to CASSLEGAITEAFF.